The next 27 T cell receptor beta chains were all read from a single sample in a study of OX40 agonist ivuxolimab in advanced cancers. Assay: immunoSEQ multiplex PCR; the TCRdb copy retains only in-frame clones and omits some. The data hold about 69,000 clones, with 75% to 90% observed a single time. Material: CD4+ or CD8+ T cells sorted from blood, obtained in a trial of the OX40 agonist ivuxolimab. These receptor sequences come from an adult with an advanced solid tumor such as melanoma, head and neck, liver or kidney cancer.

The CDR3 spells CASSSDIYTGELFF. The DNA of the CDR3 is TGTGCCAGCAGCTCGGACATCTACACCGGGGAGCTGTTTTTT. The V call is TRBV7-6, the J call TRBJ2-2; the D gene is possibly TRBD1 (5 bases). Trimming left V 4 bases short and J 3 bases short, with 9 bases between. This CDR3 has 14 residues. Germline V gene sequence: CDR1 SGHVS, CDR2 FNYEAQ.

The chain recombines TRBV27 with TRBJ2-7, with 9 bases identical to TRBD1. Germline lookup yields CDR1 MNHEY and CDR2 SMNVEV (reference sequence). The CDR3 loop spans 16 amino acids. With V trimmed by 3 bases and J by 3 bases, 9 bases remained unmatched. This CDR3 is CASSFLPGQGFYEQYF. CDR3 bases: TGTGCCAGCAGTTTCCTCCCGGGACAGGGTTTCTACGAGCAGTACTTC.

This chain joins TRBV2 and TRBJ2-5; possibly TRBD2 for D (7 bases). Trimming stripped 5 bases from V and 4 bases from J, with 14 bases between. The CDR3 totals 14 residues. CDR1 is SNHLY and CDR2 is FYNNEI in the germline V gene. The CDR3 region has the DNA TGTGCCAGCAGTTTCGGGGGGCCTGGAGAGACCCAGTACTTC. This gives the protein CASSFGGPGETQYF.

The CDR3: CASSYAQAYGYTF. The CDR3 DNA reads as TGTGCCAGCAGTTACGCACAGGCCTATGGCTACACCTTC. V usage is TRBV6-6 and J usage is TRBJ1-2; D possibly corresponds to TRBD1 (5 bases). Germline V gives CDR1 MNHNY, CDR2 SVGAGI (reference sequence). The length of the CDR3 is 13 residues. The V end was cut by 2 bases, the J end by 4 bases, with 8 bases between.

This clone was detected once. The chain uses TRBV7-9 and TRBJ1-2, with 10 bases aligning to TRBD1. Germline V gene sequence: CDR1 SEHNR, CDR2 FQNEAQ (reference sequence). This CDR3 has 14 amino acids. J gave up 6 bases and V 4 bases, and 5 bases lay outside the gene matches. The CDR3 region is CASSWTGGRNGYTF. The DNA for the CDR3 is TGTGCCAGCAGCTGGACAGGGGGTAGGAATGGCTACACCTTC.

The chain couples TRBV9 to TRBJ2-2; D is undetermined. Germline CDR1 SGDLS, CDR2 YYNGEE. The CDR3 length is 16 residues. Trimming removed 5 bases at V and 1 base at J, with 15 bases between. The DNA for the CDR3 is TGTGCCAGCAGTTCCTCGGGCCAGATGAACACCGGGGAGCTGTTTTTT. This encodes CASSSSGQMNTGELFF.

The V call is TRBV28, the J call TRBJ2-7; the D is unclear. CDR3 length: 13 residues. Germline V CDR1 and CDR2: MDHEN, SYDVKM. V was cut by 10 bases and J by 0 bases, with 13 bases left in between. CDR3 amino acids: CATAETASYEQYF. CDR3 sequence (DNA): TGTGCCACAGCAGAGACGGCCTCCTACGAGCAGTACTTC.

This chain connects TRBV14 to TRBJ1-4; the D gene is possibly TRBD1 (6 bases). The ends were cut back, 2 bases at V and 8 bases at J, with 15 bases in the middle. The CDR3 consists of 15 residues. Germline CDR1 is SGHDN and CDR2 is FVKESK. The CDR3 DNA is TGTGCCAGCAGCCAACTCTGGACAGAGTCAGAAAAACTGTTTTTT. Its protein is CASSQLWTESEKLFF. Full variable domain (outside the CDR3, taken from reference TRBV14 and TRBJ1-4): EAGVTQFPSHSVIEKGQTVTLRCDPISGHDNLYWYRRVMGKEIKFLLHFVKESKQDESGMPNNRFLAERTGGTYSTLKVQPAELEDSGVYFCASSQLWTESEKLFFGSGTQLSVL.

V and J are TRBV28 and TRBJ2-7, with D possibly being TRBD1 (6 bases). Germline CDR1 reads MDHEN; CDR2 reads SYDVKM. The CDR3 covers 14 residues. Trimming removed 6 bases from V and 1 base from J, with 13 bases in between. CDR3 residues: CASSLGTLSYEQYF. In DNA form, the CDR3 reads TGTGCCAGCAGCCTCGGGACACTTTCCTACGAGCAGTACTTC.

The V call is TRBV21-1, the J call TRBJ1-3; the table names TRBD1, a call not compared with the DNA. TRBV21-1 is flagged as a pseudogene. The CDR3 spans 16 residues. CDR3 sequence (DNA): TGTGCCAGCAGCCCTCGGGACAATCGCTCTGGAAACACCATATATTTT. It is translated as CASSPRDNRSGNTIYF.

As regards this clone: Sequence at one end of the junction differs from germline and may be a read error. The chain couples TRBV7-7 to TRBJ1-1; D not resolved. The length of the CDR3 is 16 residues. CDR1 is SSHAT, CDR2 FNYEAQ, per germline (reference sequence). The CDR3 region is CASSPVSRWTNTEAFF. The CDR3 nucleotides read TGTGCTAGCAGCCCGGTTTCCCGGTGGACCAACACTGAAGCTTTCTTT.

This chain uses TRBV4-3 with TRBJ2-7, with a possible D match to TRBD1 (5 bases). V was cut by 0 bases and J by 5 bases, with 8 bases left in between. This CDR3 has 13 residues. From germline, CDR1 is LGHNA and CDR2 YSLEER. CDR3 amino acids: CASSQDRENEQYF. DNA for the CDR3: TGCGCCAGCAGCCAAGACAGGGAAAACGAGCAGTACTTC.

In DNA form, the CDR3 reads TGTGCCAGCAGCTCGCAGGGGGCTGTCAATGAGCAGTTCTTC. Its protein is CASSSQGAVNEQFF. The J gene is TRBJ2-1, the V gene TRBV7-3; 8 bases agree with TRBD1. The germline CDR1 and CDR2 sequences are SGHTA and FQGTGA. J gave up 6 bases and V 4 bases, and 5 bases lay outside the gene matches. The CDR3 sequence is 14 residues long.

The count of this clone is one. J is TRBJ2-1 and V is TRBV19; possible D gene TRBD2, 6 bases. Trimming removed 1 base at V and 9 bases at J, with 10 bases between. CDR3 size: 13 residues. From germline, CDR1 is LNHDA and CDR2 SQIVND (reference sequence). The CDR3 loop is CASSIGGGSEQFF. CDR3 nucleotide sequence: TGTGCCAGTAGTATAGGAGGAGGGAGTGAGCAGTTCTTC.

The gene calls are TRBV15 and TRBJ1-5; D is ambiguous. The CDR3 has 16 residues. Germline values: CDR1 LNHNV, CDR2 YYDKDF (reference sequence). V lost 1 base to trimming and J lost 0 bases, with 10 bases between them. CDR3 DNA sequence: TGTGCCACCAGCAGAGGTACCCCCTATAGCAATCAGCCCCAGCATTTT. Amino acids: CATSRGTPYSNQPQHF.

In DNA form, the CDR3 reads TGTGCCAGTAGTATAGTGCCAGAGACTGAAGCTTTCTTT. As protein: CASSIVPETEAFF. The chain links TRBV19 to TRBJ1-1; D gene ambiguous. The CDR3 spans 13 residues. Germline CDR1 and CDR2: LNHDA and SQIVND (reference sequence). V gave up 1 base and J gave up 5 bases, with 8 bases separating them.

CDR3 region: CASSSTSGGDRYNEQFF. The CDR3 nucleotides read TGTGCCAGCAGCTCCACCTCCGGGGGGGACCGTTACAATGAGCAGTTCTTC. The V call is TRBV7-9, the J call TRBJ2-1, with 8 bases aligning to TRBD2. There are 17 residues in the CDR3. Germline V gene sequence: CDR1 SEHNR, CDR2 FQNEAQ (reference sequence). Trimming removed 4 bases from V and 4 bases from J; junction bases left unmatched: 12.

Relative to its sample, this clone is medium-sized. The chain recombines TRBV7-8 with TRBJ2-1; TRBD2 matches at 8 bases. CDR3 size: 13 residues. CDR1 and CDR2 (germline): SGHVS, FQNEAQ. J was trimmed by 6 bases and V by 7 bases; bases with no gene match: 5. This CDR3 reads CASTGSGINEQFF. The CDR3 coding sequence is TGTGCCAGCACCGGTAGCGGGATCAATGAGCAGTTCTTC.

The chain recombines TRBV5-4 with TRBJ1-2; 8 positions match TRBD1. Germline V gene data show CDR1 as SGHNT and CDR2 as YYREEE (reference sequence). The ends lost 2 bases at V and 6 bases at J; junction bases unmatched: 6. CDR3 size: 14 residues. The CDR3 sequence is CASSFSGGSDGYTF. The CDR3 coding sequence is TGTGCCAGCAGCTTTTCAGGGGGCTCGGATGGCTACACCTTC.

The V and J genes are TRBV27 and TRBJ1-5; D is perhaps TRBD1 (5 bases). The CDR3 sequence is 16 residues long. V lost 4 bases to trimming and J lost 2 bases, with 15 bases between them. Per germline, CDR1 MNHEY and CDR2 SMNVEV (reference sequence). The CDR3 reads CASSSLQGFGNQPQHF. For the CDR3, the DNA is TGTGCCAGCAGTTCCCTTCAGGGATTTGGCAATCAGCCCCAGCATTTT.

The V call is TRBV2, the J call TRBJ2-1; no firm D call. Trimming left V 5 bases short and J 3 bases short, with 14 bases between. Germline V gene data show CDR1 as SNHLY and CDR2 as FYNNEI. The CDR3 spans 15 residues. The CDR3 DNA reads TGTGCCAGCAGTAGTGAAGGCGTGGACTACAATGAGCAGTTCTTC. Its protein is CASSSEGVDYNEQFF.

Points on this clone: Germline and junction disagree at one end, which may indicate a read error. This chain joins TRBV6-5 and TRBJ1-4; D uncertain. Germline V gene lookup returns CDR1 MNHEY and CDR2 SVGAGI. The CDR3 runs 11 residues. The CDR3 DNA reads TGTGCCAGCAGTTACTGGGATCTGTGGGTTTTT. Protein sequence: CASSYWDLWVF.

The rearrangement links TRBV9 to TRBJ1-1; D perhaps matches TRBD1 (6 bases). The germline V gene has CDR1 SGDLS and CDR2 YYNGEE. This CDR3 contains 14 residues. Trimming removed 6 bases at V and 0 bases at J, with 12 bases between. The CDR3 bases are TGTGCCAGCAACCTAGGGGGAATGAACACTGAAGCTTTCTTT. As protein: CASNLGGMNTEAFF.

The J gene is TRBJ2-3, the V gene TRBV7-9; D gene ambiguous. Trimming left V 2 bases short and J 2 bases short, with 8 bases between. Germline lookup yields CDR1 SEHNR and CDR2 FQNEAQ (reference sequence). CDR3 length: 14 amino acids. CDR3 loop: CASSLLQLTDTQYF. In DNA form, the CDR3 reads TGTGCCAGCAGCTTACTTCAACTCACAGATACGCAGTATTTT.

The rearrangement joins TRBV29-1 to TRBJ1-1, with TRBD1 matching 8 bases. V trimming: 4 bases; J trimming: 0 bases; junction bases outside the gene matches: 7. Per the germline V gene, CDR1 is SQVTM and CDR2 is ANQGSEA. This CDR3 is built from 15 residues. CDR3 coding DNA: TGCAGCGTTGCGGGGGGACAGGAATTGAACACTGAAGCTTTCTTT. Its protein is CSVAGGQELNTEAFF.

The J gene is TRBJ2-1, the V gene TRBV9, with TRBD2 as a possible D gene (7 bases). CDR1 is SGDLS, CDR2 YYNGEE, per germline. V lost 0 bases, J lost 7 bases, and 11 bases lay in between. The CDR3 is 14 amino acids. CDR3 sequence: CASSVEGGSNEQFF. The CDR3 coding sequence is TGTGCCAGCAGCGTAGAGGGGGGGTCTAATGAGCAGTTCTTC.

This chain links TRBV6-9 with TRBJ1-1, with D unresolved. The length of the CDR3 is 14 residues. Germline V gene data show CDR1 as MNHGY and CDR2 as SVAAGI. V lost 9 bases and J 0 bases, leaving 14 bases between the germline ends. The chain's CDR3 is CARRANPLNTEAFF. CDR3 bases: TGTGCCAGGAGGGCCAACCCCCTGAACACTGAAGCTTTCTTT.